This T cell receptor beta chain was observed in a study of technical replicates of blood from a few donors. Profiling relied on immunoSEQ multiplex PCR, and the TCRdb table lists in-frame clones only, not all of them. The sample lists 74,000 or so clones; 85% to 95% were seen once. This clone was counted between two and nine times. Sequencing input: T cells isolated from PBMCs. The source is a human donor in good health.

In DNA, the CDR3 is TGCAGCGTTGAAGGACAGGGGTACACAGATACGCAGTATTTT. Protein sequence: CSVEGQGYTDTQYF. This chain joins TRBV29-1 and TRBJ2-3; TRBD1 aligns across 8 bases. The length of the CDR3 is 14 residues. V shed 1 base and J 2 bases; nucleotides not matched to a gene: 2. The germline V gene has CDR1 SQVTM and CDR2 ANQGSEA.